One sample yielded the 23 T cell receptor beta chains listed below, sequenced in a study of T-cell reconstitution after alpha-beta-depleted transplantation in children. Preparation of the TCRbeta library involved a method that used unique molecular identifiers. MiXCR, run by TCRdb on the PCR reads, gives a single entry per CDR3 protein. The profile shows a few hundred thousand distinct CDR3 sequences, about 10% of them singletons. Here the sequenced sample was PBMCs from the stem cell graft donor, taken from the stem cell graft. The receptors were sampled from a human donor who donated a stem cell graft to a child with SCID.

This clonotype was observed a few times. The chain couples TRBV27 to TRBJ1-1; D perhaps matches TRBD1 (5 bases). Germline V lookup: CDR1 MNHEY, CDR2 SMNVEV (reference sequence). CDR3 length: 17 residues. V gave up 6 bases and J gave up 0 bases, with 20 bases separating them. In DNA, the CDR3 is TGTGCCAGCAGGATAAACGGAGGAACAGGACTGAACACTGAAGCTTTCTTT. Residues: CASRINGGTGLNTEAFF.

Only a few counts were recorded for this clonotype. The genes are TRBV11-2 and TRBJ2-3, with a possible D match to TRBD2 (6 bases). Germline V gives CDR1 SGHAT, CDR2 FQNNGV. This CDR3 is 16 amino acids long. The germline V and J ends were trimmed by 0 bases and 1 base, with 11 bases remaining between them. The CDR3 DNA reads as TGTGCCAGCAGCTTAGAGGGGGGACTGCGCACAGATACGCAGTATTTT. Translated, it gives CASSLEGGLRTDTQYF.

This chain joins TRBV27 and TRBJ2-7; the D gene could be TRBD1 or TRBD2 (5 bases each). Trimming shortened V by 3 bases and J by 3 bases, and 15 bases separated the two germline ends. The CDR3 consists of 15 residues. Looked up from germline, CDR1 is MNHEY and CDR2 is SMNVEV (reference sequence). CDR3 nucleotide sequence: TGTGCCAGCAGTTTGAGCAGGGATCGGGGCTACGAGCAGTACTTC. Translation: CASSLSRDRGYEQYF.

The gene calls are TRBV27 and TRBJ2-7, with D perhaps TRBD1 or TRBD2 (5 bases each). This CDR3 region has 13 residues. The germline gives CDR1 MNHEY, CDR2 SMNVEV (reference sequence). V was pared by 7 bases and J by 5 bases, with 15 bases between. The CDR3 here is CASTGTLTNEQYF. The CDR3 DNA reads TGTGCCAGCACCGGGACCCTTACGAACGAGCAGTACTTC.

CDR3 loop: CSGRSGLAANYEYNEQFF. Here the CDR3 DNA reads TGCAGCGGTAGATCGGGACTAGCGGCAAACTACGAATACAATGAGCAGTTCTTC. This chain links TRBV29-1 with TRBJ2-1, with 11 bases aligning to TRBD2. This CDR3 is 18 amino acids long. V dropped 7 bases and J dropped 4; count of bases not matched to a gene: 18. The V gene's germline CDR1 is SQVTM and CDR2 ANQGSEA.

This clonotype has at least ten counts. The gene calls are TRBV5-8 and TRBJ1-6, with D unclear. The CDR3 runs 14 residues. Germline V lookup: CDR1 SGHTS, CDR2 YDEGEE. Trimming removed 0 bases at V and 5 bases at J, with 6 bases between. CDR3 in amino acids: CASSLGGNNSPLHF. The CDR3 nucleotides read TGTGCCAGCAGCTTGGGAGGGAATAATTCACCCCTCCACTTT.

V is TRBV5-6 and J is TRBJ1-1; D is perhaps TRBD1 (6 bases). Trimming left V 0 bases short and J 7 bases short, with 13 bases between. Germline values: CDR1 SGHDT, CDR2 YYEEEE. The CDR3 is 14 amino acids. The DNA of the CDR3 is TGTGCCAGCAGCTTGGATACAGGGTGGGGTGAAGCTTTCTTT. Translation gives CASSLDTGWGEAFF.

The gene calls are TRBV18 and TRBJ2-3; D is perhaps TRBD1 (5 bases). CDR1 KGHSH and CDR2 LQKENI come from the germline V gene. The ends were cut back, 2 bases at V and 6 bases at J, with 12 bases in the middle. CDR3 length: 14 residues. CDR3 coding DNA: TGTGCCAGCTCACCAATAGGGGCTGCTGATACGCAGTATTTT. This gives the protein CASSPIGAADTQYF.

This clonotype was counted at least ten times. The V call is TRBV14, the J call TRBJ2-2; 9 bases fit TRBD1. V shed 7 bases and J 5 bases; nucleotides not matched to a gene: 5. The CDR3 is 14 residues long. Per germline, CDR1 SGHDN and CDR2 FVKESK. DNA of the CDR3: TGTGCCAGCACCGGACAGGGGAGGACCGGGGAGCTGTTTTTT. It is translated as CASTGQGRTGELFF.

In its sample, this clonotype was seen many times. The chain joins TRBV5-1 to TRBJ1-2; unclear D gene. The CDR3 spans 15 residues. The V gene lost 5 bases and the J gene lost 2 bases, with 16 bases spanning the gap. Per the germline V gene, CDR1 is SGHRS and CDR2 is YFSETQ. This CDR3 is CASRTTTANNYGYTF. CDR3 DNA: TGCGCCAGCAGAACGACGACCGCGAACAACTATGGCTACACCTTC.

A remark on this clonotype: Since a much larger clone is just one base distant, this may be a read error. The J gene is TRBJ2-1, the V gene TRBV5-1; D may be TRBD1 (6 bases). CDR3 size: 17 residues. Germline CDR1 and CDR2: SGHRS and YFSETQ. In nucleotides, the CDR3 is TGCGTCAGCAGCATACAGGGTTCTAGAAGCTCCTACAATGAGCAGTTCTTC. This gives the protein CVSSIQGSRSSYNEQFF. Based on the CDR3 plus reference TRBV5-1 and TRBJ2-1, the full variable domain is KAGVTQTPRYLIKTRGQQVTLSCSPISGHRSVSWYQQTPGQGLQFLFEYFSETQRNKGNFPGRFSGRQFSNSRSEMNVSTLELGDSALYLCVSSIQGSRSSYNEQFFGPGTRLTVL.

The chain recombines TRBV15 with TRBJ2-2; no clear D gene. From germline, CDR1 is LNHNV and CDR2 YYDKDF (reference sequence). The CDR3 consists of 15 residues. Trimming cost V 0 bases and J 2 bases, with 7 bases left between them. In DNA, the CDR3 is TGTGCCACCAGCAGAGACCCCCTCAACACCGGGGAGCTGTTTTTT. It specifies CATSRDPLNTGELFF.

This clonotype was observed a handful of times. The chain employs TRBV9 and TRBJ2-5; TRBD2 aligns across 9 bases. V shed 1 base and J 5 bases; nucleotides not matched to a gene: 6. This CDR3 has 15 residues. From germline, CDR1 is SGDLS and CDR2 YYNGEE. Written as DNA, the CDR3 is TGTGCCAGCAGCGTATTAGCGGGGGCGAGGGAGACCCAGTACTTC. Residues: CASSVLAGARETQYF.

This clonotype was seen ten or more times. The chain recombines TRBV5-4 with TRBJ2-3, with no clear D. V gave up 2 bases and J gave up 2 bases, with 12 bases separating them. This CDR3 is 15 amino acids long. Looked up from germline, CDR1 is SGHNT and CDR2 is YYREEE (reference sequence). The DNA for the CDR3 is TGTGCCAGCAGCTTCGTCAACTCAGACACAGATACGCAGTATTTT. As protein: CASSFVNSDTDTQYF. Variable domain in full (rest from reference TRBV5-4 and TRBJ2-3): ETGVTQSPTHLIKTRGQQVTLRCSSQSGHNTVSWYQQALGQGPQFIFQYYREEENGRGNFPPRFSGLQFPNYSSELNVNALELDDSALYLCASSFVNSDTDTQYFGPGTRLTVL.

V usage is TRBV7-8 and J usage is TRBJ2-5, with 10 nucleotides matching TRBD1. Looked up from germline, CDR1 is SGHVS and CDR2 is FQNEAQ. CDR3 length equals 16 residues. V gave up 0 bases and J gave up 4 bases; unmatched junction bases: 5. The CDR3 nucleotides are TGTGCCAGCAGCTTAGCGACGGGACAGGGGACAGAGACCCAGTACTTC. Its translation: CASSLATGQGTETQYF.

V usage is TRBV20-1 and J usage is TRBJ2-4, with D uncertain. This CDR3 is 17 amino acids long. Trimming left V 0 bases short and J 0 bases short, with 15 bases between. Germline V gene lookup returns CDR1 DFQATT and CDR2 SNEGSKA (reference sequence). CDR3 DNA sequence: TGCAGTGCTAGAGATTCTGGACCGAGCCTAGCCAAAAACATTCAGTACTTC. This encodes CSARDSGPSLAKNIQYF.

This clonotype has only a few counts. The rearrangement links TRBV5-1 to TRBJ2-2; TRBD1 agrees at 10 bases. The CDR3 has 16 amino acids. Germline values: CDR1 SGHRS, CDR2 YFSETQ. The V segment lost 5 bases and the J segment 2 bases; nucleotides outside the gene matches: 6. CDR3 region: CASSSGTGDNTGELFF. In nucleotides, the CDR3 is TGCGCCAGCAGTTCCGGGACAGGGGATAACACCGGGGAGCTGTTTTTT.

The chain has TRBV20-1 and TRBJ2-1, with D unresolved. The CDR3 has 14 residues. Germline V gene lookup returns CDR1 DFQATT and CDR2 SNEGSKA (reference sequence). Trimming cost V 0 bases and J 5 bases, with 11 bases left between them. The CDR3 sequence is CSARDNAPDNEQFF. In DNA, the CDR3 is TGCAGTGCTAGAGATAACGCCCCTGACAATGAGCAGTTCTTC.

There are a few counts of this clonotype. J is TRBJ2-7 and V is TRBV25-1; D is uncertain. Germline V CDR1 and CDR2: MGHDK, SYGVNS. This CDR3 is built from 11 residues. The V end was cut by 4 bases, the J end by 6 bases, with 7 bases between. The CDR3 DNA reads as TGTGCCAGCAGTGGGATCCGCGAGCAGTACTTC. It translates to CASSGIREQYF.

This clonotype was detected ten times or more. The J gene is TRBJ2-2, the V gene TRBV24-1; D may be TRBD1 (6 bases). Germline V gene sequence: CDR1 KGHDR, CDR2 SFDVKD. Trimming cost V 4 bases and J 0 bases, with 20 bases left between them. This CDR3 comprises 19 residues. The CDR3 loop is CATSDPTHSGTSNTGELFF. CDR3 bases: TGTGCCACCAGTGACCCGACTCATTCCGGGACATCGAACACCGGGGAGCTGTTTTTT.

This clonotype was seen only a few times. The chain links TRBV2 to TRBJ2-2; D possibly corresponds to TRBD2 (5 bases). V shed 11 bases and J shed 3 bases, with 16 bases lying between them. Germline CDR1 and CDR2: SNHLY and FYNNEI. The CDR3 loop spans 14 amino acids. The CDR3 nucleotides read TGTGCCGGAGGCAAGGCGTTGTACACCGGGGAGCTGTTTTTT. It is translated as CAGGKALYTGELFF.

This clonotype has a single count. The chain is built from TRBV5-1 and TRBJ2-7; D possibly corresponds to TRBD1 (6 bases). The ends were cut back, 3 bases at V and 8 bases at J, with 9 bases in the middle. The CDR3 contains 11 residues. Per germline, CDR1 SGHRS and CDR2 YFSETQ. The CDR3 region has the DNA TGCGCCAGCAGCTCCGGACAGCAGCAGTACTTC. This translates into CASSSGQQQYF.

This clonotype was detected only a few times. The chain joins TRBV11-2 to TRBJ1-1; D unclear. Trimming removed 1 base from V and 5 bases from J, with 11 bases in between. The CDR3 spans 14 residues. The V gene's germline CDR1 is SGHAT and CDR2 FQNNGV. The CDR3 protein is CASSLVKGPTEAFF. The CDR3 nucleotides are TGTGCCAGCAGCTTAGTAAAGGGTCCGACTGAAGCTTTCTTT.